This T cell receptor (beta chain) appears in the sequencing data of a study of T-cell memory formation after mild COVID-19. The CDR3 is 16 amino acids. Germline V lookup: CDR1 SGHTA, CDR2 FQGNSA. The junction had 7 bases not matched to a gene; V was cut back by 5 bases and J by 1 base. TCRdb re-called the 5' RACE reads through MiXCR, storing one row per CDR3 protein. The top ten hold about an eighth of the sample, which has around 200,000 distinct CDR3 sequences, roughly 27% seen once. This chain uses TRBV7-2 with TRBJ2-1, with 8 nucleotides matching TRBD2. This sequence was found in an adult woman who had mild COVID-19 (a few samples of this study predate the infection). Cell type and time point are not known. The sequencing input was PBMCs or a T cell subset sorted from them (not recorded which). The CDR3 region is CASSRVSGGSYNEQFF. The CDR3, as DNA: TGTGCCAGCAGCAGGGTAAGCGGGGGTTCCTACAATGAGCAGTTCTTC.